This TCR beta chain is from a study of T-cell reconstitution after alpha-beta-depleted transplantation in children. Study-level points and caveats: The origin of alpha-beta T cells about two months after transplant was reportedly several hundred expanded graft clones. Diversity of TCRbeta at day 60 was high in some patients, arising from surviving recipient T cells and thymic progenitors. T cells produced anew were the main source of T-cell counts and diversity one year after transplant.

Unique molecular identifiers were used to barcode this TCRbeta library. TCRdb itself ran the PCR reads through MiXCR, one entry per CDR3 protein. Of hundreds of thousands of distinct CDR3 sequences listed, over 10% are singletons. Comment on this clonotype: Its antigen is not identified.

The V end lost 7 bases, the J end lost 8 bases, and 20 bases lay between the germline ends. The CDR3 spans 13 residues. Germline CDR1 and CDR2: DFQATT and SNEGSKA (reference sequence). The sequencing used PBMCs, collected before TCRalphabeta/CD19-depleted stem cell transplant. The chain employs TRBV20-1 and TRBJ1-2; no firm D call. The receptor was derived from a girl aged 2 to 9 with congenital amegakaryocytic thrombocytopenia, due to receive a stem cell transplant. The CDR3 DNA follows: TGCAGTGTTGAGGGTCCGGCCTCTAGGGGCTACACCTTC. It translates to CSVEGPASRGYTF.